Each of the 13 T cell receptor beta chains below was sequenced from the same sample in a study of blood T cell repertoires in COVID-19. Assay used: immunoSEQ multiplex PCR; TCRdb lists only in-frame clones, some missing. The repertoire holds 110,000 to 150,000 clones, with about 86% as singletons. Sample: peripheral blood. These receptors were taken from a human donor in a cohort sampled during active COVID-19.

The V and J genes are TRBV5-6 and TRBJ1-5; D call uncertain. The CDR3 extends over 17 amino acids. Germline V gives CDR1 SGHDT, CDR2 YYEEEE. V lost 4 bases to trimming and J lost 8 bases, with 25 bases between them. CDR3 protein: CASSRYGSAPGREPQHF. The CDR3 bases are TGTGCCAGCAGCCGATACGGATCCGCCCCGGGAAGAGAGCCCCAGCATTTT.

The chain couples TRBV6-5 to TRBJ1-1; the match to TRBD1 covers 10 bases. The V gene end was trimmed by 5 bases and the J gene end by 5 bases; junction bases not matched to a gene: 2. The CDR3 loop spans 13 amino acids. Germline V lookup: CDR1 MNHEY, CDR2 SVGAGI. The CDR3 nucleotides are TGTGCCAGCAGTCGGACAGGGGGGACTGAAGCTTTCTTT. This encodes CASSRTGGTEAFF.

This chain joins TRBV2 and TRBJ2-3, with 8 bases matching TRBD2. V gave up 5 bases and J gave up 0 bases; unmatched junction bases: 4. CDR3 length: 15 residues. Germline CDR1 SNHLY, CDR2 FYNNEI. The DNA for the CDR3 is TGTGCCAGCAGTCATAGCGGGGTCAGCACAGATACGCAGTATTTT. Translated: CASSHSGVSTDTQYF.

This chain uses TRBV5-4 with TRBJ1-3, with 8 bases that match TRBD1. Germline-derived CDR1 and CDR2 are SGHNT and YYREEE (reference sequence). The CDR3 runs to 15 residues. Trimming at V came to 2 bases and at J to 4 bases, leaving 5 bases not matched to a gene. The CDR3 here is CASSFPGQEGNTIYF. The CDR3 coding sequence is TGTGCCAGCAGCTTTCCGGGACAGGAGGGAAACACCATATATTTT.

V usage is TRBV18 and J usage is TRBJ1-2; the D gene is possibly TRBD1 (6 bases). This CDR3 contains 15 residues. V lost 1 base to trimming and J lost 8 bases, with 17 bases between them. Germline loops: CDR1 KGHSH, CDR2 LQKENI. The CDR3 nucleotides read TGTGCCAGCTCACCACGGGACGTCCTCAGGGGCGGCTACACCTTC. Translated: CASSPRDVLRGGYTF. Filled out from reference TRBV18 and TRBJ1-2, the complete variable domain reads NAGVMQNPRHLVRRRGQEARLRCSPMKGHSHVYWYRQLPEEGLKFMVYLQKENIIDESGMPKERFSAEFPKEGPSILRIQQVVRGDSAAYFCASSPRDVLRGGYTFGSGTRLTVV.

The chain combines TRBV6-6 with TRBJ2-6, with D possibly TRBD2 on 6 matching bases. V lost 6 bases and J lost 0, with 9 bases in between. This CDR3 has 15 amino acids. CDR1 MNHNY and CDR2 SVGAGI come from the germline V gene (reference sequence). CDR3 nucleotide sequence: TGTGCCAGCAGGTACGGGAGCTCTGGGGCCAACGTCCTGACTTTC. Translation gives CASRYGSSGANVLTF.

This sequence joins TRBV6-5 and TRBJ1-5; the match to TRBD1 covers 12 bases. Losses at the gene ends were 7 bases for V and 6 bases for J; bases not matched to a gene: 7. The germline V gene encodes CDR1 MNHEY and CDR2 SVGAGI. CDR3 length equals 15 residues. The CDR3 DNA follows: TGTGCCAGCACTATAGGGACAGGGGGCATTCAGCCCCAGCATTTT. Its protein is CASTIGTGGIQPQHF.

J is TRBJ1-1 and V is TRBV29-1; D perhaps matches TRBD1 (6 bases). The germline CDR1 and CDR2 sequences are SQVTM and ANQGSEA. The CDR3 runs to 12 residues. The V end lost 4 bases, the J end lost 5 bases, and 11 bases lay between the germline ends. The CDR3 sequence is CSVVGARTEAFF. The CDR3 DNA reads TGCAGCGTTGTGGGGGCCAGGACTGAAGCTTTCTTT.

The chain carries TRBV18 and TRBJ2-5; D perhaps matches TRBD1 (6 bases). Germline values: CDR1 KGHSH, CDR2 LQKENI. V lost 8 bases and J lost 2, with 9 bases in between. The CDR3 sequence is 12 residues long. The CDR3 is CASADSQETQYF. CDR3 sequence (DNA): TGTGCCAGCGCGGACAGTCAAGAGACCCAGTACTTC.

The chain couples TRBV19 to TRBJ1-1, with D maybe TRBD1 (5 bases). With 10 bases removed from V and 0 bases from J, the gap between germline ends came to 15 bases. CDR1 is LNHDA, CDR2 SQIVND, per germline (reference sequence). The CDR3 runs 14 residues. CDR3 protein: CATMARQLNTEAFF. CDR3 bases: TGTGCCACCATGGCCCGACAGCTGAACACTGAAGCTTTCTTT.

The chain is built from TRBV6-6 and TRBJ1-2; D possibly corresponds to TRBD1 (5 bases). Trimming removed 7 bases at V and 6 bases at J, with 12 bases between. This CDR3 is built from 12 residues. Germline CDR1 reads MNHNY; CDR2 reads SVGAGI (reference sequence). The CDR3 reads CASTRQINGYTF. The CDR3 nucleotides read TGTGCCAGCACGAGACAGATCAATGGCTACACCTTC.

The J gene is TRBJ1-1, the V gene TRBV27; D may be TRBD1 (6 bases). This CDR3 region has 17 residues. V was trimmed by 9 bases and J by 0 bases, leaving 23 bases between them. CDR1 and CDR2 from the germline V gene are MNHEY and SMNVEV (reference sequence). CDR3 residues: CARNSTGQGLMNTEAFF. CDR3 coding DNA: TGTGCCAGAAACTCAACGGGACAAGGGCTCATGAACACTGAAGCTTTCTTT.

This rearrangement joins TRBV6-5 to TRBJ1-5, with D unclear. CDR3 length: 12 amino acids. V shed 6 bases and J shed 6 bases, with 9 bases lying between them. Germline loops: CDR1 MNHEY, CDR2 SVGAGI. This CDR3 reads CASSPLVQPQHF. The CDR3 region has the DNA TGTGCCAGCAGCCCCCTAGTTCAGCCCCAGCATTTT.